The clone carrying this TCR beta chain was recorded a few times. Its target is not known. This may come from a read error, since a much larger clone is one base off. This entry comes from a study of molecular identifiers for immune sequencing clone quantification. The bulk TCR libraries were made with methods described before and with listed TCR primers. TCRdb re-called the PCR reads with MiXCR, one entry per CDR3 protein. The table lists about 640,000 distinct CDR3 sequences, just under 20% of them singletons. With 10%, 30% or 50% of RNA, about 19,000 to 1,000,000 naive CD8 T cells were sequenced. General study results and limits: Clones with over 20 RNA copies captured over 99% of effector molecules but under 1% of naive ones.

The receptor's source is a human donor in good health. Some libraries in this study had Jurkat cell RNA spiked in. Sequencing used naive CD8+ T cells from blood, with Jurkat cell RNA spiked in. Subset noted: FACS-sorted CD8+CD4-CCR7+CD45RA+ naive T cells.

CDR3 bases: TGTGCCGGCAGCTTAGAAGGCGAGAACACTGAAGCTTTCTTT. Translation: CAGSLEGENTEAFF. The chain uses TRBV7-6 and TRBJ1-1; the D is unclear. The length of the CDR3 is 14 residues. Germline CDR1 is SGHVS and CDR2 is FNYEAQ.